This record covers a single TCR beta chain. Antigen: not known. CDR1 is SGHVS, CDR2 FQNEAQ, per germline. With V trimmed by 3 bases and J by 1 base, 4 bases remained unmatched. The CDR3 extends over 15 amino acids. This record belongs to a study of cytomegalovirus exposure and HLA in healthy donors. Study overall: There were 117 million unique TCR beta sequences, drawn from 150 million to 200 million T cells, in an earlier analysis.

Overall study findings and caveats: Later analysis associated a missense DCLRE1C variant with TCR beta V- and J-gene trimming. In the analysis, some V segments, TRBV6-2 and TRBV6-3 included, were excluded as indistinguishable.

Researchers ran the PCR with 60 Vbeta and 13 Jbeta primers. As handled by the study authors: It was a later analysis that counted 79 million or so unique TCR beta chains, of which around 11 million were shared. Sequenced by immunoSEQ multiplex PCR; TCRdb stores in-frame clones only, minus some. That table is the source of V, J and clone size, and D and trimming were worked out from the DNA. The data show 160,000 or so clones, about 75% seen once. This chain uses TRBV7-8 with TRBJ2-7, with TRBD1 matching 9 bases. This clonotype originated in a female donor in good health and CMV-seronegative. Source material: PBMCs. DNA of the CDR3: TGTGCCAGCAGCTTTACCGGGACAGGGTCCTACGAGCAGTACTTC. Amino acid sequence: CASSFTGTGSYEQYF.